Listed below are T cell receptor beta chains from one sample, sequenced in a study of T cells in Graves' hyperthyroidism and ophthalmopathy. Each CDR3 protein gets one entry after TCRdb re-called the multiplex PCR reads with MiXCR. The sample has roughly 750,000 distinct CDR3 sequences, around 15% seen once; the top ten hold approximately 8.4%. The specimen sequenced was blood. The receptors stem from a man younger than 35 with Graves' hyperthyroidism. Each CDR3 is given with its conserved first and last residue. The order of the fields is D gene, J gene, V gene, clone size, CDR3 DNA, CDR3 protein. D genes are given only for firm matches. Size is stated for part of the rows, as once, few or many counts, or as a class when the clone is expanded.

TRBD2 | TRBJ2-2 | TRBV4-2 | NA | TGTGCCAGCAGCCAAGCCGGGACTAGTGTGATCGGCAGCGGGGAGCTGTTTTTT | CASSQAGTSVIGSGELFF
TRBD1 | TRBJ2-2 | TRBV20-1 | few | TGCAGTGCTTCACGGGACAGGGGGGACGGGGAGCTGTTTTTT | CSASRDRGDGELFF
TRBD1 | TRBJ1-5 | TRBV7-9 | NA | TGTGCCAGCAGCAACTCCGGGACAGGGTTTGGACAGCCCCAGCATTTT | CASSNSGTGFGQPQHF
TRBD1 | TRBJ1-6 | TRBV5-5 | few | TGTGCCAGCAGCTTCCAGACAGGGGCAGGGAATTCACCCCTCCACTTT | CASSFQTGAGNSPLHF
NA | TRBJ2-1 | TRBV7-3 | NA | TGTGCCAGCAGCCTGGGACCGTCGGGCGAGCAGTTCTTC | CASSLGPSGEQFF
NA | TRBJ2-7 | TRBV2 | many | TGTGCCAGCAAGGCTGCCGCTGCCTACGAGCAGTACTTC | CASKAAAAYEQYF
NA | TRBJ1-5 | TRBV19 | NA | TGTGCCAGTAGTATACGGGGGGCTAGCAATCAGCCCCAGCATTTT | CASSIRGASNQPQHF
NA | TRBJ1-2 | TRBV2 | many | TGTGCCAGCAGTTCCAGGGGCTATGGCTACACCTTC | CASSSRGYGYTF
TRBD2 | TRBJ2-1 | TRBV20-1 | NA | TGCAGTGCCCGTCGACTAGCGGGATCCGGCAATGAGCAGTTCTTC | CSARRLAGSGNEQFF
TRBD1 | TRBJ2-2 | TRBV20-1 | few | TGCAGTGCTCTCTCTGGACAGGGGGCCACCGGGGAGCTGTTTTTT | CSALSGQGATGELFF
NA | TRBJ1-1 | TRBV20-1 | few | TGCAGTGCTAGAGATTTCAGTACAGGGACGAACACTGAAGCTTTCTTT | CSARDFSTGTNTEAFF
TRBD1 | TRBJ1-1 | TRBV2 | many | TGTGCCTCAAGGACAGGGGGTACTGCGACTGAAGCTTTCTTT | CASRTGGTATEAFF
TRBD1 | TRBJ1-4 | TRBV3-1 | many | TGTGCCAGCAGCCTACGGGGACAGGGTCGCGAAAAACTGTTTTTT | CASSLRGQGREKLFF
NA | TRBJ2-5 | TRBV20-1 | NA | TGCAGTGCCGCTAGGGAGTACCAAGAGACCCAGTACTTC | CSAAREYQETQYF
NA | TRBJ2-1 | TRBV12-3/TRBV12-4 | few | TGTGCCAGCAGTTACTATGGGCAGGTACTGTACAATGAGCAGTTCTTC | CASSYYGQVLYNEQFF
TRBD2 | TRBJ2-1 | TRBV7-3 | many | TGTGCCAGCAGCTTAACTAGCGGGAGCCAAAATGAGCAGTTCTTC | CASSLTSGSQNEQFF
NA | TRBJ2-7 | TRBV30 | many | TGTGCCTGGAGTCGAGCTTACGAGCAGTACTTC | CAWSRAYEQYF
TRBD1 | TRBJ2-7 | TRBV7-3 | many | TGTGCCAGCAGCTTAGGGCAGGGGGTAGCCTACGAGCAGTACTTC | CASSLGQGVAYEQYF
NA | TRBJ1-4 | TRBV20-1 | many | TGCAGTGCCCGGACAGATCCAACTAATGAAAAACTGTTTTTT | CSARTDPTNEKLFF
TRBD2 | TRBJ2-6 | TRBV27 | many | TGTGCCAGCAGTTTTCTTAGCGGGAGGGGCTCTGGGGCCAACGTCCTGACTTTC | CASSFLSGRGSGANVLTF
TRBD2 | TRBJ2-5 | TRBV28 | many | TGTGCCAGCAGTTCAAGACTAGCGGAAGAGACCCAGTACTTC | CASSSRLAEETQYF
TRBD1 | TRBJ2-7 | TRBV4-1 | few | TGCGCCAGCAGCCCCCCCCCGGACAGGGCTGGACCTTACGAGCAGTACTTC | CASSPPPDRAGPYEQYF